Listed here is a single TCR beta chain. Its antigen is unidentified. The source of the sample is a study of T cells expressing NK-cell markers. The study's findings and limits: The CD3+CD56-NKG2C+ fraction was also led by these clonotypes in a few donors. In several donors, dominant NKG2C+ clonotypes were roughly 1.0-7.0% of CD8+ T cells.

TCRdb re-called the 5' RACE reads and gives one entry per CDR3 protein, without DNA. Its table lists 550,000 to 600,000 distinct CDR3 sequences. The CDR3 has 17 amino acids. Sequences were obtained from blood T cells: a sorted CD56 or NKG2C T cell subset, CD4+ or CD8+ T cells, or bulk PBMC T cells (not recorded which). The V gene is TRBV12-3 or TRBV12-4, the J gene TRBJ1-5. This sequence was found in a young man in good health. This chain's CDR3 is CASSQRGLMGSNQPQHF.